This is a list of T cell receptor beta chains from one sample in a study of OX40 agonist ivuxolimab in advanced cancers. The table came from immunoSEQ multiplex PCR; TCRdb's copy has only in-frame clones and leaves some out. This table has tens of thousands of clones, around 84% appearing once. The sequenced sample was CD4+ or CD8+ T cells sorted from blood, obtained in a trial of the OX40 agonist ivuxolimab. The receptors were sampled from an adult with an advanced solid tumor such as melanoma, head and neck, liver or kidney cancer. The CDR3 runs from the conserved cysteine through the conserved F or W. The order of the fields is V gene, J gene, clone size, CDR3 protein. The listing skips clone size in some rows; elsewhere it reads once, few, many or a size class.

TRBV13	TRBJ2-1	once	CASSLARQGAREQFF
TRBV28	TRBJ1-2	NA	CASSLGSGYYGYTF
TRBV5-4	TRBJ2-7	NA	CASSSWGRGNEQYF
TRBV7-3	TRBJ2-5	NA	CASSSGLQETQYF
TRBV5-4	TRBJ2-1	NA	CASSPWGGTYNEQFF
TRBV4-1	TRBJ2-7	NA	CASSQDYGFEQYF
TRBV5-1	TRBJ2-1	few	CASSSGDLNNEQFF
TRBV27	TRBJ2-3	NA	CASSSAGPPDTQYF
TRBV6-5	TRBJ1-2	NA	CASRPRTGGNYGYTF
TRBV5-1	TRBJ1-1	NA	CASSPTTAGRTEAFF
TRBV18	TRBJ2-7	NA	CASSQGQGTPSYEQYF
TRBV5-1	TRBJ2-5	medium-sized	CASSLEGGGETQYF
TRBV18	TRBJ2-3	NA	CASERSGSTDTQYF
TRBV5-1	TRBJ1-5	NA	CASIWERILFGNQPQHF
TRBV13	TRBJ1-4	NA	CASSLGQGSGEKLFF
TRBV11-2	TRBJ2-3	NA	CASSRGGAGGHDDTQYF
TRBV28	TRBJ1-1	NA	CASSYLGQGNTEAFF
TRBV6-1	TRBJ2-7	NA	CASSVDRSYEQYF
TRBV7-3	TRBJ2-1	NA	CASSLMGTGGYNEQFF
TRBV7-8	TRBJ2-3	NA	CASSWETGTTTDTQYF
TRBV5-5	TRBJ2-5	NA	CASSLRVKQETQYF
TRBV15	TRBJ2-7	NA	CATSRAAGRYEQYF
TRBV2	TRBJ1-4	once	CASSARGGDNEKLFF
TRBV7-2	TRBJ1-6	NA	CASSFVARAPHSPLHF
TRBV30	NA	NA	CAWSVPDYEQYF
TRBV15	TRBJ2-7	NA	CATSRDLEGEQYF
TRBV7-2	TRBJ2-2	medium-sized	CASSLRGTSNTGELFF
TRBV7-9	TRBJ1-2	NA	CASSLAEGHYGYTF
TRBV2	TRBJ2-7	once	CASSRPGRSSYEQYF
TRBV30	TRBJ2-3	NA	CAWRGGGGGTQYF
TRBV10-3	TRBJ1-2	NA	CAISESGTPVEGYTF
TRBV6-1	TRBJ1-4	NA	CASTPTATNEKLFF
TRBV27	TRBJ2-6	NA	CASSLSPTDLTGANVLTF
TRBV5-1	TRBJ2-1	few	CASKMRTGGIEQFF
TRBV5-8	TRBJ2-5	NA	CASSLGTSGDLKETQYF
TRBV19	TRBJ1-2	few	CASSVPGQGGYGYTF
TRBV5-8	TRBJ2-3	few	CASRYLSAGADTQYF
TRBV6-6	TRBJ2-5	NA	CASSPQGRGTSETQYF
TRBV29-1	TRBJ1-2	NA	CSVDFTRNGYTF
TRBV4-2	TRBJ2-7	NA	CASSQDRGRGAYEQYF
TRBV7-8	TRBJ2-7	NA	CASSSKQGAIYEQYF
TRBV9	TRBJ2-7	NA	CASSSASLDEQYF
TRBV18	TRBJ1-3	NA	CASSPLQVSGNTIYF
TRBV30	TRBJ2-7	NA	CAWTPKAGGSSYEQYF
TRBV4-2	TRBJ1-1	NA	CASSQAPGGSEAFF
TRBV11-2	TRBJ1-1	NA	CASGGQGEFAEAFF
TRBV2	TRBJ2-2	few	CASIRTLDGGELFF
TRBV7-9	TRBJ2-5	NA	CASSPRLAERGETQYF
TRBV19	TRBJ2-2	once	CASVPGPNTGELFF
TRBV15	TRBJ2-2	NA	CATARPGSGSKAGELFF
TRBV28	TRBJ1-3	NA	CASSSTGNSGNTIYF
TRBV27	TRBJ1-1	NA	CASSSGLPNTEAFF
TRBV5-4	TRBJ2-7	few	CASKGAKQGQGPYEQYF
TRBV4-1	TRBJ1-4	NA	CASSQESLRDRVGPTNEKLFF